Below, 12 T cell receptor beta chains from the same sample are listed, as sequenced in a study of cytomegalovirus exposure and HLA in healthy donors. Both 60 Vbeta primers and 13 Jbeta primers went into the PCR. Assay: immunoSEQ multiplex PCR; the TCRdb copy retains only in-frame clones and omits some. Here the sample spans fewer than 200,000 clones, roughly 87% being singletons. Sequenced sample: PBMCs. The source is a boy younger than 10 in good health and CMV-seronegative.

V gene TRBV9 combines with J gene TRBJ2-3; the D gene is possibly TRBD2 (6 bases). With 2 bases removed from V and 5 bases from J, the gap between germline ends came to 9 bases. The CDR3 consists of 13 residues. Germline-derived CDR1 and CDR2 are SGDLS and YYNGEE. CDR3 amino acids: CASSVEGRDTQYF. CDR3 in DNA: TGTGCCAGCAGCGTGGAGGGCCGAGATACGCAGTATTTT.

V usage is TRBV19 and J usage is TRBJ2-3, with 9 bases aligning to TRBD1. The germline gives CDR1 LNHDA, CDR2 SQIVND (reference sequence). This CDR3 spans 15 amino acids. Trimming cost V 7 bases and J 6 bases; bases outside gene matches: 11. The CDR3 loop reads CASKTGGHLSDTQYF. As DNA, the CDR3 is TGTGCCAGTAAAACAGGGGGCCATTTATCGGATACGCAGTATTTT. Full variable domain (remainder filled in from reference TRBV19 and TRBJ2-3): DGGITQSPKYLFRKEGQNVTLSCEQNLNHDAMYWYRQDPGQGLRLIYYSQIVNDFQKGDIAEGYSVSREKKESFPLTVTSAQKNPTAFYLCASKTGGHLSDTQYFGPGTRLTVL.

The rearrangement links TRBV28 to TRBJ1-5, with D possibly TRBD1 on 5 matching bases. V lost 5 bases and J lost 6, with 20 bases in between. This CDR3 region has 16 residues. CDR1 MDHEN and CDR2 SYDVKM come from the germline V gene. CDR3 coding DNA: TGTGCCAGCAGTGCCCAGCAGGGCCAGGGAAGTCAGCCCCAGCATTTT. Translated: CASSAQQGQGSQPQHF.

The chain employs TRBV5-1 and TRBJ2-7; 15 bases agree with TRBD2. The CDR3 sequence is 15 residues long. The germline gives CDR1 SGHRS, CDR2 YFSETQ. V shed 3 bases and J 4 bases; nucleotides not matched to a gene: 2. For the CDR3, the DNA is TGCGCCAGCAGCTCAGGACTAGCGGGAGGGTACGAGCAGTACTTC. Protein sequence: CASSSGLAGGYEQYF.

J is TRBJ2-1 and V is TRBV10-3, with 7 bases matching TRBD2. This CDR3 region has 13 residues. Losses at the gene ends were 7 bases for V and 7 bases for J; bases not matched to a gene: 7. CDR1 and CDR2 (germline): ENHRY, SYGVKD. The CDR3 sequence is CAIKGRGGNEQFF. In DNA form, the CDR3 reads TGTGCCATCAAGGGGAGGGGAGGGAATGAGCAGTTCTTC.

The rearrangement uses TRBV2 and TRBJ2-7; TRBD1 is a possible D gene (5 bases). Per the germline V gene, CDR1 is SNHLY and CDR2 is FYNNEI. The CDR3 contains 13 residues. Trimming took 4 bases from V and 2 from J, leaving 9 bases between them. The CDR3 region is CASSADITYEQYF. CDR3 coding DNA: TGTGCCAGCAGTGCGGACATCACCTACGAGCAGTACTTC.

This chain joins TRBV23-1 and TRBJ1-5, with a weak D call TRBD1 (5 bases). TRBV23-1 is annotated as an ORF whose role is uncertain. V dropped 4 bases and J dropped 3 bases, with 13 bases sitting between them. The CDR3 spans 15 residues. As DNA, the CDR3 is TGCGCCAGCAGTCGTTTTTGGGGCCCCAATCAGCCCCAGCATTTT. Its translation: CASSRFWGPNQPQHF.

The genes are TRBV11-2 and TRBJ2-7; 12 positions match TRBD1. The germline CDR1 and CDR2 sequences are SGHAT and FQNNGV. V was pared by 5 bases and J by 11 bases, with 19 bases of the junction left unmatched. The CDR3 contains 17 residues. This chain's CDR3 is CASSKGERRDRGRVEYF. The DNA for the CDR3 is TGTGCCAGCAGCAAGGGGGAGCGACGGGACAGGGGGCGAGTGGAGTACTTC. The complete variable domain, with remaining parts taken from reference TRBV11-2 and TRBJ2-7, reads EAGVAQSPRYKIIEKRQSVAFWCNPISGHATLYWYQQILGQGPKLLIQFQNNGVVDDSQLPKDRFSAERLKGVDSTLKIQPAKLEDSAVYLCASSKGERRDRGRVEYFGPGTRLTVT.

V and J are TRBV7-8 and TRBJ2-2; possibly TRBD1 for D (5 bases). The V end lost 8 bases, the J end lost 3 bases, and 16 bases lay between the germline ends. The germline gives CDR1 SGHVS, CDR2 FQNEAQ. The CDR3 spans 15 residues. DNA for the CDR3: TGTGCCAGCCACCCCAGAAAGGGGCACACCGGGGAGCTGTTTTTT. Protein: CASHPRKGHTGELFF.

V usage is TRBV29-1 and J usage is TRBJ1-1, with 7 nucleotides matching TRBD1. The germline V gene has CDR1 SQVTM and CDR2 ANQGSEA. This CDR3 has 12 residues. V was pared by 5 bases and J by 4 bases, with 4 bases of the junction left unmatched. The CDR3: CSVRTGPTEAFF. For the CDR3, the DNA is TGCAGCGTTCGGACAGGCCCCACTGAAGCTTTCTTT.

CDR3 nucleotides: TGTGCCAGCAGCCCACTTTTGGGGCCAGATACGCAGTATTTT. It codes for CASSPLLGPDTQYF. This chain joins TRBV7-9 and TRBJ2-3; possibly TRBD1 for D (5 bases). CDR3 length equals 14 residues. Germline-derived CDR1 and CDR2 are SEHNR and FQNEAQ (reference sequence). V dropped 5 bases and J dropped 4 bases, with 13 bases sitting between them.

J is TRBJ1-2 and V is TRBV10-3, with a possible D match to TRBD1 (5 bases). The CDR3 has 13 residues. The germline CDR1 and CDR2 sequences are ENHRY and SYGVKD. V gave up 8 bases and J gave up 6 bases, with 16 bases separating them. CDR3 sequence (DNA): TGTGCCATCGCCCCTGGGGCTCCGGATGGCTACACCTTC. It codes for CAIAPGAPDGYTF.